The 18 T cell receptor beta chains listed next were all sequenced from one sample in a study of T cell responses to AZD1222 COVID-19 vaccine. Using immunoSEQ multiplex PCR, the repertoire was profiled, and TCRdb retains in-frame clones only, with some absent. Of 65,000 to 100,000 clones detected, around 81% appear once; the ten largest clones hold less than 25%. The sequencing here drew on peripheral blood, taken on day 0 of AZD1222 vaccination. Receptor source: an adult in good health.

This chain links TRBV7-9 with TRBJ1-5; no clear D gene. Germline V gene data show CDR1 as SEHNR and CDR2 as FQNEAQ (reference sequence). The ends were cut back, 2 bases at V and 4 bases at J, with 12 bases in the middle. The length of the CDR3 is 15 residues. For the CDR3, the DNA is TGTGCCAGCAGCTTATCCGAGGCCTTAAATCAGCCCCAGCATTTT. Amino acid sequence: CASSLSEALNQPQHF. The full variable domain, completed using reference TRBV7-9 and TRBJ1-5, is DTGVSQNPRHKITKRGQNVTFRCDPISEHNRLYWYRQTLGQGPEFLTYFQNEAQLEKSRLLSDRFSAERPKGSFSTLEIQRTEQGDSAMYLCASSLSEALNQPQHFGDGTRLSIL.

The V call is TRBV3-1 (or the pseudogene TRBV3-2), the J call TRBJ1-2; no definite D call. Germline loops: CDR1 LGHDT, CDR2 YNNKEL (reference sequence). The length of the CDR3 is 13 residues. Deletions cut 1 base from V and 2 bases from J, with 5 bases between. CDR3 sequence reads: CASSQVGNYGYTF. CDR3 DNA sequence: TGTGCCAGCAGCCAAGTGGGGAACTATGGCTACACCTTC.

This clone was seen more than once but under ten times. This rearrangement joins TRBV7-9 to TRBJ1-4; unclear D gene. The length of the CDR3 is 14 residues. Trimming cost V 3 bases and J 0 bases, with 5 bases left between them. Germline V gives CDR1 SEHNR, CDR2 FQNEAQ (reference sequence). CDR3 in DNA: TGTGCCAGCAGCTTCGCCGCAACTAATGAAAAACTGTTTTTT. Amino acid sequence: CASSFAATNEKLFF.

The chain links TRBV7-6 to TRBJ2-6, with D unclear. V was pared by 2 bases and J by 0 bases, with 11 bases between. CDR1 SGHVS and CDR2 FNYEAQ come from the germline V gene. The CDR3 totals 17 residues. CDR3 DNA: TGTGCCAGCAGCTTAAGAGGAGCGAGCTCTGGGGCCAACGTCCTGACTTTC. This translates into CASSLRGASSGANVLTF.

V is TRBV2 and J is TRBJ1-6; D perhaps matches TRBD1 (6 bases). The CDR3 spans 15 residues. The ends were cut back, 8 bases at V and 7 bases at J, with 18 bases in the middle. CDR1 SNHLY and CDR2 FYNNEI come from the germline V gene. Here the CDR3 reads CASLTGGVRNSPLHF. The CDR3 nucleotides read TGTGCCAGCTTGACTGGGGGCGTAAGGAATTCACCCCTCCACTTT.

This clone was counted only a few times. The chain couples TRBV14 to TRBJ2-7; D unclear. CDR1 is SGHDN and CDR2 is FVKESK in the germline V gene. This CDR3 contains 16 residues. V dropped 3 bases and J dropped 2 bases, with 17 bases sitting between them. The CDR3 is CASSQPPRTRPYEQYF. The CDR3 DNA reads TGTGCCAGCAGCCAGCCCCCTCGGACCAGGCCCTACGAGCAGTACTTC.

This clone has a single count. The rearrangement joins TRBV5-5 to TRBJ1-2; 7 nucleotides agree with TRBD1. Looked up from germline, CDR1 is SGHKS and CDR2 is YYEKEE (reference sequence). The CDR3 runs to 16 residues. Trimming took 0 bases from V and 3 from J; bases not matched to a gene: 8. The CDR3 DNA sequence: TGTGCCAGCAGCTTGGACGTAGCCAGGGGGGACTATGGCTACACCTTC. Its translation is CASSLDVARGDYGYTF. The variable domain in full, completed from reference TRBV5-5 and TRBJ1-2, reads DAGVTQSPTHLIKTRGQQVTLRCSPISGHKSVSWYQQVLGQGPQFIFQYYEKEERGRGNFPDRFSARQFPNYSSELNVNALLLGDSALYLCASSLDVARGDYGYTFGSGTRLTVV.

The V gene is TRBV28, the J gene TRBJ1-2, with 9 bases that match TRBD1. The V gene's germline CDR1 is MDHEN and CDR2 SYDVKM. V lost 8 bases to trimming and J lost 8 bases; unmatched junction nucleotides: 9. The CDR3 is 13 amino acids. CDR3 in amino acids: CASGVQGARGYTF. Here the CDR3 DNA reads TGTGCCAGCGGAGTACAGGGGGCGCGGGGCTACACCTTC.

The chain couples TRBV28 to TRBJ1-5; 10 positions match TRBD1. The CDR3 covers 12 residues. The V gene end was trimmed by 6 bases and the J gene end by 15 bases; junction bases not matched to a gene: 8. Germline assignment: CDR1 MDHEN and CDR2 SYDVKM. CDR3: CASSSDRGQAHF. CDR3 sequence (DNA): TGTGCCAGCAGCTCTGACAGGGGGCAAGCGCATTTT.

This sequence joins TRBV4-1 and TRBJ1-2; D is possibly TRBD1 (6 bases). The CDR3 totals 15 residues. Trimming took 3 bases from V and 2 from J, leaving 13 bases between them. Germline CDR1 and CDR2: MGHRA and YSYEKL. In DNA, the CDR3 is TGCGCCAGCAGCCAGCTTGAGGGGACAAACTATGGCTACACCTTC. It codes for CASSQLEGTNYGYTF.

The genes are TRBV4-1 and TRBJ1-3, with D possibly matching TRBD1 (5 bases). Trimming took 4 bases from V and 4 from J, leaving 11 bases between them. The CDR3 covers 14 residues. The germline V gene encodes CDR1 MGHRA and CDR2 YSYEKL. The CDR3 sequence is CASSPGGGGNTIYF. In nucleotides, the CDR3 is TGCGCCAGCAGCCCTGGGGGGGGAGGAAACACCATATATTTT.

The CDR3 spells CASSPLAPGANVLTF. CDR3 nucleotides: TGTGCCAGCAGTCCTTTGGCCCCTGGGGCCAACGTCCTGACTTTC. The gene calls are TRBV27 and TRBJ2-6, with D hard to call. The germline V gene has CDR1 MNHEY and CDR2 SMNVEV (reference sequence). V was shortened by 5 bases and J by 2 bases, with 10 bases between the two germline ends. The CDR3 totals 15 residues. The entire variable domain, with the rest obtained from reference TRBV27 and TRBJ2-6, is as follows: EAQVTQNPRYLITVTGKKLTVTCSQNMNHEYMSWYRQDPGLGLRQIYYSMNVEVTDKGDVPEGYKVSRKEKRNFPLILESPSPNQTSLYFCASSPLAPGANVLTFGAGSRLTVL.

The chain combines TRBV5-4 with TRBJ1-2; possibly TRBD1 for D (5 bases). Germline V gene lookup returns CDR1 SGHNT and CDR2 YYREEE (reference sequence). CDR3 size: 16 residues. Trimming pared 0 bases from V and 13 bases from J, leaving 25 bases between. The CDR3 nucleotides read TGTGCCAGCAGCTTGGGCGACGTTCGCCGAGGGGTGGCACGCACCTTC. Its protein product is CASSLGDVRRGVARTF.

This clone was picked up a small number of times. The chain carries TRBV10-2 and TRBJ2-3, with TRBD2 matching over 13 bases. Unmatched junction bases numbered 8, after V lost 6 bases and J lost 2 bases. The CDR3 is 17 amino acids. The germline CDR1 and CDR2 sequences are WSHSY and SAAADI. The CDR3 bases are TGCGCCAGCAGCCCCGGGACTAGCGGGAAGAACACAGATACGCAGTATTTT. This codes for CASSPGTSGKNTDTQYF.

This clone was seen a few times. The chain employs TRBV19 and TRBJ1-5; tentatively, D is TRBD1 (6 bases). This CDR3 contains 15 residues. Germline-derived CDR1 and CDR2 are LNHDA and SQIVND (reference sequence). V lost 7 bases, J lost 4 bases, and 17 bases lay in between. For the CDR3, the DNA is TGTGCCAGTAAGGGGGTGGGGAACCAGAATCAGCCCCAGCATTTT. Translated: CASKGVGNQNQPQHF.

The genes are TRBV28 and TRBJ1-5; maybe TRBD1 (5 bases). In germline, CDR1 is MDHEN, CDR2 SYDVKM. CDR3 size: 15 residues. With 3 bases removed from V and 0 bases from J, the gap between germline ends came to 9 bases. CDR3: CASSFEGFSNQPQHF. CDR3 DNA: TGTGCCAGCAGTTTTGAGGGGTTTAGCAATCAGCCCCAGCATTTT.

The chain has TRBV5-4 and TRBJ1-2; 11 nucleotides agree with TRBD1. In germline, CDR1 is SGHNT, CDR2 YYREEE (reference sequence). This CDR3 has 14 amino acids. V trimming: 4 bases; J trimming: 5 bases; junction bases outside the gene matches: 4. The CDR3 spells CASSNGTGGYGYTF. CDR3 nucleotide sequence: TGTGCCAGCAGCAACGGGACAGGGGGATATGGCTACACCTTC.

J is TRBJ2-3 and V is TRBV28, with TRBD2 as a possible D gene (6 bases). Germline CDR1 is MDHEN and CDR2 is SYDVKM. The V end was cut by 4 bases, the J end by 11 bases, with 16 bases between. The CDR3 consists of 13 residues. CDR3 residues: CASSSYRDSKQYF. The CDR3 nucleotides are TGTGCCAGCAGTTCATACCGGGACTCAAAGCAGTATTTT.